A selection of T cell receptor beta chains follows, all from one sample in a study of T cell responses to AZD1222 COVID-19 vaccine. TCRdb's table, derived via immunoSEQ multiplex PCR, lists solely in-frame clones and lacks some. The table shows about 160,000 clones, with roughly nine tenths occurring only once. The material was peripheral blood, obtained 28 days after the second AZD1222 dose. Receptor source: an adult who received the AZD1222 COVID-19 vaccine. Both conserved end residues are part of each CDR3. D genes are given only for firm matches. Size is omitted from some rows. Given values are once, few, many or a class for expanded clones.

v_call	d_call	cdr3_length	clone_size	j_call	cdr3_aa	cdr3_nt
TRBV12-3/TRBV12-4	.	13	.	TRBJ1-5	CASSLGQMQPQHF	TGTGCCAGCAGTTTAGGGCAGATGCAGCCCCAGCATTTT
TRBV7-9	TRBD1	16	.	TRBJ2-1	CASSLAGTGAYNEQFF	TGTGCCAGCAGCTTAGCTGGGACAGGGGCCTACAATGAGCAGTTCTTC
TRBV5-4	.	15	.	TRBJ1-5	CASSLGGKSNQPQHF	TGTGCCAGCAGCTTGGGAGGGAAAAGCAATCAGCCCCAGCATTTT
TRBV21-1	.	14	.	TRBJ2-7	CASSKGGPRGEQYF	TGTGCCAGCAGCAAAGGGGGACCGCGCGGAGAGCAGTACTTC
TRBV11-1	.	12	.	TRBJ1-6	CASRVFNSPLHF	TGTGCCAGCAGGGTCTTCAATTCACCCCTCCACTTT
TRBV7-3	.	13	.	TRBJ2-2	CASSYSGTGELFF	TGTGCCAGCAGCTACAGCGGGACCGGGGAGCTGTTTTTT
TRBV7-8	.	14	.	TRBJ2-7	CASSSQRIGNEQYF	TGTGCCAGCAGCTCCCAGAGAATCGGAAACGAGCAGTACTTC
TRBV6-5	TRBD1	13	once	TRBJ1-2	CASSLGQLYGYTF	TGTGCCAGCAGTTTGGGACAGCTCTATGGCTACACCTTC
TRBV6-5	TRBD2	15	.	TRBJ2-1	CASTAGGFSGNEQFF	TGTGCCAGCACGGCGGGAGGGTTCTCAGGGAATGAGCAGTTCTTC
TRBV29-1	TRBD1	15	.	TRBJ1-2	CSGVVVSQGASGYTF	TGCAGCGGAGTAGTAGTAAGTCAGGGGGCAAGTGGCTACACCTTC
TRBV9	TRBD1	12	.	TRBJ1-1	CASSGQGPEAFF	TGTGCCAGCAGCGGACAGGGACCTGAAGCTTTCTTT
TRBV2	.	15	.	TRBJ2-7	CASSEALVQAYEQYF	TGTGCCAGCAGTGAAGCGCTTGTACAGGCCTACGAGCAGTACTTC
TRBV4-3	.	15	.	TRBJ1-6	CASSQDGASNSPLHF	TGCGCCAGCAGCCAAGATGGGGCCAGCAATTCACCCCTCCACTTT
TRBV27	.	16	.	TRBJ2-3	CASRPGLTSPPDTQYF	TGTGCCAGCCGTCCGGGGCTCACCTCCCCTCCAGATACGCAGTATTTT
TRBV2	.	14	.	TRBJ1-4	CASSEMGIGEKLFF	TGTGCCAGCAGCGAGATGGGAATAGGGGAAAAACTGTTTTTT
TRBV10-3	TRBD1	12	.	TRBJ1-1	CAIRQGDTEAFF	TGTGCCATCAGACAGGGGGACACTGAAGCTTTCTTT